This note documents a single T cell receptor beta chain sequence. Looked up from germline, CDR1 is KGHSH and CDR2 is LQKENI. The length of the CDR3 is 13 residues. V trimming: 8 bases; J trimming: 2 bases; junction bases outside the gene matches: 2. These data originate in a study of blood T cell repertoires in COVID-19. Turning to the study itself: T cells, B-cell-depleted T cells, or PBMCs supplied cDNA or gDNA.

Repertoires were generated with immunoSEQ multiplex PCR, while TCRdb's copy carries only in-frame clones and drops some. The top ten hold roughly 1.6% of the sample, which has about 210,000 clones, about 90% seen once. The chain couples TRBV18 to TRBJ1-3; 8 bases agree with TRBD1. This TCR derives from a young man with active or convalescent COVID-19. Sequencing was done on a sample of peripheral blood. Here the CDR3 reads CASQTGAGNTIYF. The CDR3 coding sequence is TGTGCCAGCCAGACAGGGGCTGGAAACACCATATATTTT.